This T cell receptor beta chain was recorded in a study of T cells after yellow fever vaccination. The study's findings and limits: Boosting was followed by the reappearance of most primary-vaccination clones (roughly 95% CD4, 70% to 90% CD8). The appearance of a small share of clonotypes in both CD4 and CD8 compartments was observed.

This clonotype was seen only a few times. The antigen is undetermined. This CDR3 has 14 residues. Trimming stripped 5 bases from V and 5 bases from J, with 18 bases between. Per the germline V gene, CDR1 is DFQATT and CDR2 is SNEGSKA (reference sequence). TCRdb fed the 5' RACE reads into MiXCR, producing one record per CDR3 protein. The sample yields 550,000 or so distinct CDR3 sequences, 15% to 20% seen once. The clonotype was recovered from a young man who received the YFV17D yellow fever vaccine. The sequencing here drew on PBMCs, taken 15 days after the yellow fever booster vaccination. The chain links TRBV20-1 to TRBJ1-1, with D possibly being TRBD1 (6 bases). The chain's CDR3 is CSADGRGAGTEAFF. In nucleotides, the CDR3 is TGCAGTGCTGACGGGCGGGGGGCTGGGACTGAAGCTTTCTTT.